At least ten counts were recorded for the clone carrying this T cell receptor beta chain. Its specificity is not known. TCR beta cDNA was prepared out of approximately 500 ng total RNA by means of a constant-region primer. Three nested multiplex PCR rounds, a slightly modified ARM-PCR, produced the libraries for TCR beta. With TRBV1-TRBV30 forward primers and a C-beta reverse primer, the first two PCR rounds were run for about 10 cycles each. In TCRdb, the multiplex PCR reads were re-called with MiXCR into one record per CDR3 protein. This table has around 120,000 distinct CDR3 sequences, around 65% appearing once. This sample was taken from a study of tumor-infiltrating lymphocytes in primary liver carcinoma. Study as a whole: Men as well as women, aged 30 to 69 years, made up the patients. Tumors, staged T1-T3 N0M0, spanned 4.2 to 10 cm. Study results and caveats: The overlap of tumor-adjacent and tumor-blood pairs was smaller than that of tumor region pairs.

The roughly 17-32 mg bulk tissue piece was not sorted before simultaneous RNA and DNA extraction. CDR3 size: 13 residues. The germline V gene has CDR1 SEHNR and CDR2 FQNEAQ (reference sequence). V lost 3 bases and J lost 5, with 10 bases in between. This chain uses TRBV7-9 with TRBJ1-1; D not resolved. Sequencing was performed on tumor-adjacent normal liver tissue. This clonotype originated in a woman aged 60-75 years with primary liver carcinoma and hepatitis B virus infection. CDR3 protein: CASSFSTRTEAFF. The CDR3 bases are TGTGCCAGCAGCTTTAGCACCCGGACTGAAGCTTTCTTT.